This entry features one TCR beta chain sequence. Germline V lookup: CDR1 SGHRS, CDR2 YFSETQ. Trimming took off 9 bases at V and 0 bases at J, with 31 bases between the two ends. The CDR3 consists of 20 residues. The sample is drawn from a study of cytomegalovirus exposure and HLA in healthy donors. The PCR was carried out with 60 Vbeta primers and 13 Jbeta primers. The protocol was immunoSEQ multiplex PCR, while the TCRdb copy is restricted to in-frame clones and leaves out a portion. Here the sample spans about 150,000 clones, around 84% being singletons. This sequence originates from a woman under 30 in good health and CMV-seronegative. The V and J genes are TRBV5-1 and TRBJ1-5, with D perhaps TRBD1 (6 bases). The sequencing input was PBMCs. As DNA, the CDR3 is TGCGCCACCTCCCGGACAGCCACCTACCTCACAGACGATAGCAATCAGCCCCAGCATTTT. Amino acids: CATSRTATYLTDDSNQPQHF.